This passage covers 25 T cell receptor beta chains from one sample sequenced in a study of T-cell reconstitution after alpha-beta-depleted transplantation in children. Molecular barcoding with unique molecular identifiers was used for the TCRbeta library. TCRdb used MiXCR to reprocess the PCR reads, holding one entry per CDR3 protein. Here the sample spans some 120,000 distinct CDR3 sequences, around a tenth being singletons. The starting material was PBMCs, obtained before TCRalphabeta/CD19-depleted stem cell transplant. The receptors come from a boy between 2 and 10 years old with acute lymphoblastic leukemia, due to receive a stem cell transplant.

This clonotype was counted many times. CDR3 sequence (DNA): TGTGCCAGCAGCTTTAGACAGGGTGAAGGAGCTTTCTTT. Translated: CASSFRQGEGAFF. This chain joins TRBV7-9 and TRBJ1-1; 7 bases line up with TRBD1. Germline values: CDR1 SEHNR, CDR2 FQNEAQ (reference sequence). V dropped 3 bases and J dropped 10; count of bases not matched to a gene: 8. The CDR3 runs 13 residues.

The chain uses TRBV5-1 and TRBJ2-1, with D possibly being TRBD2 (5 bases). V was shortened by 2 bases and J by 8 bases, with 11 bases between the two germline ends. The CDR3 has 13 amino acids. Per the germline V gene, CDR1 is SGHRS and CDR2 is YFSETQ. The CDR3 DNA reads TGCGCCAGCAGCTTTGACGGGGTGGATGAGCAGTTCTTC. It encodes CASSFDGVDEQFF.

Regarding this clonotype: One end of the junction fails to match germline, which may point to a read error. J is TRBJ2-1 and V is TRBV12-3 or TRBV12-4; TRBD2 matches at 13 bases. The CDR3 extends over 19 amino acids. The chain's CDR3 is CTSSRGLAGVVESYNEQFF. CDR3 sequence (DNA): TGTACCAGCAGTCGCGGACTAGCGGGAGTAGTTGAATCCTACAATGAGCAGTTCTTC.

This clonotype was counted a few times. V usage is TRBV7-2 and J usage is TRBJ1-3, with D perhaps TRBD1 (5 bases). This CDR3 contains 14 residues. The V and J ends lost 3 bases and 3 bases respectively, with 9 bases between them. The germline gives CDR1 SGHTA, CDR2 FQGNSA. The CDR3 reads CASSLKGNGNTIYF. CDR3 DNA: TGTGCCAGCAGCTTGAAGGGGAATGGAAACACCATATATTTT.

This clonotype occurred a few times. The CDR3 reads CASSLVGWGSRANVLTF. In nucleotides, the CDR3 is TGCGCCAGCAGCTTGGTCGGCTGGGGGTCAAGGGCCAACGTCCTGACTTTC. The gene calls are TRBV5-1 and TRBJ2-6; tentatively, D is TRBD1 or TRBD2 (5 bases each). V was trimmed by 0 bases and J by 5 bases, leaving 15 bases between them. Germline CDR1 SGHRS, CDR2 YFSETQ. The CDR3 totals 17 residues.

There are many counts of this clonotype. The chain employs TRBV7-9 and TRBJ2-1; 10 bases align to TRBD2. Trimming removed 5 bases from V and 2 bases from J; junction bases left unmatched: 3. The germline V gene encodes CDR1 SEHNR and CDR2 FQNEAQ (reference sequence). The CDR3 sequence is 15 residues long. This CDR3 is CASSVGTSAYNEQFF. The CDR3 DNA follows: TGTGCCAGCAGCGTCGGGACTAGCGCCTACAATGAGCAGTTCTTC.

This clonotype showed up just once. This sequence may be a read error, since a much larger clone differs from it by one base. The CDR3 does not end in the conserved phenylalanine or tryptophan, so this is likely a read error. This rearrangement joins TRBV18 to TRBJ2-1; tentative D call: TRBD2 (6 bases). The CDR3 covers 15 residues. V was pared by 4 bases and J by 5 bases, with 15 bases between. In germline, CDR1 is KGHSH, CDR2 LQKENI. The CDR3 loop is CASSRALGGDNEQFY. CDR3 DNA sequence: TGTGCCAGCTCACGAGCTTTGGGCGGGGACAATGAGCAGTTCTAC.

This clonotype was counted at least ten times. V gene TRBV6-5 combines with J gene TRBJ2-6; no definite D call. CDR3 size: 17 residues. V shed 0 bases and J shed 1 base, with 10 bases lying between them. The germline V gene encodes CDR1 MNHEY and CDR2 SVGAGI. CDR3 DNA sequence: TGTGCCAGCAGTTACTCGCGCTGGGGATCTGGGGCCAACGTCCTGACTTTC. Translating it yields CASSYSRWGSGANVLTF.

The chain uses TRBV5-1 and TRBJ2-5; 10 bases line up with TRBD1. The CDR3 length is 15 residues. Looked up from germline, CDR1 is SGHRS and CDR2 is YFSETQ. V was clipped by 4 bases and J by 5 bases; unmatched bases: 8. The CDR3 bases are TGCGCCAGCAGCCTAACCGGGACAGGGGACGAGACCCAGTACTTC. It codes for CASSLTGTGDETQYF. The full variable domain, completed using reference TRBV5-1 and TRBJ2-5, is KAGVTQTPRYLIKTRGQQVTLSCSPISGHRSVSWYQQTPGQGLQFLFEYFSETQRNKGNFPGRFSGRQFSNSRSEMNVSTLELGDSALYLCASSLTGTGDETQYFGPGTRLLVL.

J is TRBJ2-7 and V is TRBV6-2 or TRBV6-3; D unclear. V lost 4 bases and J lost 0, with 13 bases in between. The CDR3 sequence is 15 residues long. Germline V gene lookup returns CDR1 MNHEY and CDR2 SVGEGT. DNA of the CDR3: TGTGCCAGCAGTTCCCCTGGACGGAACTCCTACGAGCAGTACTTC. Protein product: CASSSPGRNSYEQYF.

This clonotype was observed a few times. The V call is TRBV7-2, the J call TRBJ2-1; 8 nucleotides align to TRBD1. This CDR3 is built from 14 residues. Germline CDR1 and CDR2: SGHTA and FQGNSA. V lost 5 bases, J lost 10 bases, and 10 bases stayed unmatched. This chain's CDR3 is CASSPPDREWEQFF. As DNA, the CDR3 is TGTGCCAGCAGCCCCCCGGACAGGGAATGGGAGCAGTTCTTC. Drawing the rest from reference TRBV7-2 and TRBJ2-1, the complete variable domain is GAGVSQSPSNKVTEKGKDVELRCDPISGHTALYWYRQSLGQGLEFLIYFQGNSAPDKSGLPSDRFSAERTGGSVSTLTIQRTQQEDSAVYLCASSPPDREWEQFFGPGTRLTVL.

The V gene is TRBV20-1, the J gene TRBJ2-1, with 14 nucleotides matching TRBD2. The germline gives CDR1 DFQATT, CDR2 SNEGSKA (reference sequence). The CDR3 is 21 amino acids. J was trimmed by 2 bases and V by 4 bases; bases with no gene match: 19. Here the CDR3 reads CSAKPWMGLAGEDLPYNEQFF. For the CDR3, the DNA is TGCAGTGCTAAACCCTGGATGGGACTAGCGGGAGAAGACCTCCCCTACAATGAGCAGTTCTTC.

As DNA, the CDR3 is TGCGCCAGCAGGGAGGCTAGCGGGCTTCTCGAGCAGTACTTC. Its translation is CASREASGLLEQYF. The V and J genes are TRBV5-1 and TRBJ2-7; 8 positions agree with TRBD2. There are 14 residues in the CDR3. V shed 5 bases, J shed 6 bases, and the junction held 10 bases outside the gene matches. Per the germline V gene, CDR1 is SGHRS and CDR2 is YFSETQ.

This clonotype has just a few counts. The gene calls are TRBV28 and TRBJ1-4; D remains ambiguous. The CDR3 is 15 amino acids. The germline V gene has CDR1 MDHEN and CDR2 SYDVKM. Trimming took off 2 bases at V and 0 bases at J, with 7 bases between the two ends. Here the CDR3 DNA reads TGTGCCAGCAGTTTAATCCCCACAACTAATGAAAAACTGTTTTTT. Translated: CASSLIPTTNEKLFF. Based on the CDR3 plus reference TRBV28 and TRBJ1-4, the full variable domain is DVKVTQSSRYLVKRTGEKVFLECVQDMDHENMFWYRQDPGLGLRLIYFSYDVKMKEKGDIPEGYSVSREKKERFSLILESASTNQTSMYLCASSLIPTTNEKLFFGSGTQLSVL.

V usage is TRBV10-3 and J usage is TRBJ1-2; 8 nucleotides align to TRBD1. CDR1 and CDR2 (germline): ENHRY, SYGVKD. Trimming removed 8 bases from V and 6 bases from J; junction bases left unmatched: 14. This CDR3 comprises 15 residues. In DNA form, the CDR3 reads TGTGCCATCGGGACCAGGGGGCGCGTTGTCAATGGCTACACCTTC. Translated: CAIGTRGRVVNGYTF.

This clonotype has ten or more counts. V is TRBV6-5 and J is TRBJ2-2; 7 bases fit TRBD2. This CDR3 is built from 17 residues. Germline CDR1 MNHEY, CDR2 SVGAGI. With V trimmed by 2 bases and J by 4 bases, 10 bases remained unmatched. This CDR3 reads CASSYTGGRGGTGELFF. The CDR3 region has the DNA TGTGCCAGCAGTTACACAGGTGGGAGGGGCGGCACCGGGGAGCTGTTTTTT.

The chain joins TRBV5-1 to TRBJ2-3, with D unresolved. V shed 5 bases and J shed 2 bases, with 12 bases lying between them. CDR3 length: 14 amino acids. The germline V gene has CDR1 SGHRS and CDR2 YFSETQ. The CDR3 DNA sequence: TGCGCCAGCAGGATCCAGGCTTCCACAGATACGCAGTATTTT. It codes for CASRIQASTDTQYF. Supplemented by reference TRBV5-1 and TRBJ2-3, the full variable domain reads KAGVTQTPRYLIKTRGQQVTLSCSPISGHRSVSWYQQTPGQGLQFLFEYFSETQRNKGNFPGRFSGRQFSNSRSEMNVSTLELGDSALYLCASRIQASTDTQYFGPGTRLTVL.

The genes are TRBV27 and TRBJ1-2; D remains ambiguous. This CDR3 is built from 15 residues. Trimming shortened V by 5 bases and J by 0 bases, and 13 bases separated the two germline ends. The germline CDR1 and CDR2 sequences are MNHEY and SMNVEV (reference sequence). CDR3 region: CASSLRLTPNYGYTF. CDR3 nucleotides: TGTGCCAGCAGTCTTCGACTTACCCCTAACTATGGCTACACCTTC.

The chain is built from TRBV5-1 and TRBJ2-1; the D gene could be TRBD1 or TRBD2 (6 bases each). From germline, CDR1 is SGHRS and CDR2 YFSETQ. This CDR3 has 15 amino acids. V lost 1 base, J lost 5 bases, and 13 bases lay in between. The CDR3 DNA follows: TGCGCCAGCAGCTTGCTCGGGGGCAATGACAATGAGCAGTTCTTC. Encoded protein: CASSLLGGNDNEQFF. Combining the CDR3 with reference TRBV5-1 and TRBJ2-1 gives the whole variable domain KAGVTQTPRYLIKTRGQQVTLSCSPISGHRSVSWYQQTPGQGLQFLFEYFSETQRNKGNFPGRFSGRQFSNSRSEMNVSTLELGDSALYLCASSLLGGNDNEQFFGPGTRLTVL.

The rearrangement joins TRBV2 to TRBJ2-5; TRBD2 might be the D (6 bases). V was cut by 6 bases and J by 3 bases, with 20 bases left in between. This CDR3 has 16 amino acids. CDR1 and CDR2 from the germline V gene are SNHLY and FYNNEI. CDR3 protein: CASRYDRDSLEETQYF. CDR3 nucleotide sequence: TGTGCCAGCAGGTACGACCGGGACTCACTTGAAGAGACCCAGTACTTC.

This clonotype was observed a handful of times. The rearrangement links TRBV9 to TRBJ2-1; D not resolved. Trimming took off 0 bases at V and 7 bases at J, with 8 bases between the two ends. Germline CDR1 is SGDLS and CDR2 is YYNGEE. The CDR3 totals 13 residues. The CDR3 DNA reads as TGTGCCAGCAGCGTAGCTGGGGATAATGAGCAGTTCTTC. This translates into CASSVAGDNEQFF.

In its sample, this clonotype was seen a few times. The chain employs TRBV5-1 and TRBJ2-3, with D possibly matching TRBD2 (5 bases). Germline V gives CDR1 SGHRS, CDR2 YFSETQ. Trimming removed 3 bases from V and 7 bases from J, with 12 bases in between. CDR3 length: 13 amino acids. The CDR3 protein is CASSWGTGYTQYF. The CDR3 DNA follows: TGCGCCAGCAGCTGGGGAACGGGGTATACGCAGTATTTT. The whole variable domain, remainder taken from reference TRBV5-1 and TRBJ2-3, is KAGVTQTPRYLIKTRGQQVTLSCSPISGHRSVSWYQQTPGQGLQFLFEYFSETQRNKGNFPGRFSGRQFSNSRSEMNVSTLELGDSALYLCASSWGTGYTQYFGPGTRLTVL.

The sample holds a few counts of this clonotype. The CDR3 spells CASSTRQDLYGYTF. CDR3 nucleotide sequence: TGTGCCAGCAGCACACGACAGGACCTTTATGGCTACACCTTC. This chain links TRBV7-9 with TRBJ1-2; a possible D gene is TRBD1 (6 bases). CDR3 length: 14 residues. Deletions cut 5 bases from V and 5 bases from J, with 15 bases between. Germline V gene lookup returns CDR1 SEHNR and CDR2 FQNEAQ (reference sequence).

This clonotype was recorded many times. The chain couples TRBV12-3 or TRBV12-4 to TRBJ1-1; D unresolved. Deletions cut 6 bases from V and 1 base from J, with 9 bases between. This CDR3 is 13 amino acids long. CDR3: CASRWAENTEAFF. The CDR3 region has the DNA TGTGCCAGCAGATGGGCAGAGAACACTGAAGCTTTCTTT.

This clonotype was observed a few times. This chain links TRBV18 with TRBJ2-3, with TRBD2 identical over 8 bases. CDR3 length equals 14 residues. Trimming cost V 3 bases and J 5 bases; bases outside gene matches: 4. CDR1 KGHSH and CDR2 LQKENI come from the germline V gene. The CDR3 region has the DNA TGTGCCAGCTCACCGCGGACTAGCCTAGATACGCAGTATTTT. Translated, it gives CASSPRTSLDTQYF.